The next 12 T cell receptor beta chains were all read from a single sample in a study of shared clonotypes between healthy human individuals. The data were produced by immunoSEQ multiplex PCR, yet TCRdb's version contains in-frame clones alone and is incomplete. The table records about 2.4 million clones, approximately 92% of them present only once. The sample taken for sequencing was naive CD4+ T cells sorted from blood. Subset described: CD45RA+ positively selected. These receptors all stem from a young man in good health.

As DNA, the CDR3 is TGTGCCATCAGTCCGGGACAGGGGTTAGAGACCCAGTACTTC. It encodes CAISPGQGLETQYF. This chain links TRBV10-3 with TRBJ2-5, with 10 positions matching TRBD1. V shed 5 bases, J shed 4 bases, and the junction held 4 bases outside the gene matches. CDR1 and CDR2 from the germline V gene are ENHRY and SYGVKD. The CDR3 is 14 residues long.

This clone has a handful of counts. The identical CDR3 is also encoded by other nucleotide sequences in the sample. This chain joins TRBV30 and TRBJ2-1; no clear D. The germline gives CDR1 GTSNPN, CDR2 SVGIG (reference sequence). This CDR3 is 10 amino acids long. With 2 bases removed from V and 9 bases from J, the gap between germline ends came to 5 bases. The CDR3 sequence is CAWSLGEQFF. As DNA, the CDR3 is TGTGCCTGGAGTTTGGGTGAGCAGTTCTTC.

This chain uses TRBV5-6 with TRBJ2-3; D uncertain. V was cut by 4 bases and J by 0 bases, with 9 bases left in between. Per germline, CDR1 SGHDT and CDR2 YYEEEE. The CDR3 has 14 amino acids. The CDR3 DNA follows: TGTGCCAGCAGCGCAGGTTCAAGCACAGATACGCAGTATTTT. Encoded protein: CASSAGSSTDTQYF.

V gene TRBV6-1 combines with J gene TRBJ2-5, with D perhaps matching TRBD2 (5 bases). V shed 6 bases and J shed 7 bases, with 12 bases lying between them. The CDR3 length is 12 residues. Germline CDR1 reads MNHNS; CDR2 reads SASEGT. The CDR3 loop is CASRAQDLTQYF. DNA for the CDR3: TGTGCCAGCAGGGCCCAGGACTTGACCCAGTACTTC.

The CDR3 here is CASSYGTYGSPLHF. The CDR3 coding sequence is TGTGCCAGCAGCTATGGGACCTACGGTTCACCCCTCCACTTT. The chain joins TRBV7-2 to TRBJ1-6, with D perhaps matching TRBD1 (5 bases). Germline V gene sequence: CDR1 SGHTA, CDR2 FQGNSA. V was trimmed by 4 bases and J by 9 bases, leaving 13 bases between them. The CDR3 is 14 amino acids.

In this sample, this clone turned up once. The chain employs TRBV5-4 and TRBJ2-3, with TRBD2 matching over 7 bases. This CDR3 has 16 amino acids. CDR1 and CDR2 from the germline V gene are SGHNT and YYREEE (reference sequence). J lost 3 bases, V lost 0 bases, and 7 bases had no gene match. In nucleotides, the CDR3 is TGTGCCAGCAGCTTGGCCTCGAGCGGGATTACAGATACGCAGTATTTT. This translates into CASSLASSGITDTQYF.

The chain is built from TRBV5-1 and TRBJ2-3; 11 bases align to TRBD1. J gave up 5 bases and V 2 bases, and 10 bases lay outside the gene matches. The CDR3 totals 17 residues. CDR1 is SGHRS, CDR2 YFSETQ, per germline. This CDR3 reads CASSFVPGQGEIDTQYF. The CDR3, as DNA: TGCGCCAGCAGCTTCGTACCGGGACAGGGGGAGATAGATACGCAGTATTTT.

CDR3 DNA sequence: TGCAGCGTCAGAGCGCTAGCAGCTAGCACAGATACGCAGTATTTT. Amino acids: CSVRALAASTDTQYF. The chain carries TRBV29-1 and TRBJ2-3; possible D gene TRBD2, 5 bases. From germline, CDR1 is SQVTM and CDR2 ANQGSEA. The CDR3 consists of 15 residues. Trimming took 6 bases from V and 0 from J, leaving 16 bases between them.

The chain recombines TRBV11-2 with TRBJ2-7; no definite D call. The CDR3 has 15 residues. The V end lost 2 bases, the J end lost 0 bases, and 11 bases lay between the germline ends. Germline CDR1 is SGHAT and CDR2 is FQNNGV. CDR3 sequence: CASSLNTGSSYEQYF. The CDR3 DNA is TGTGCCAGCAGCTTAAACACGGGCAGCTCCTACGAGCAGTACTTC.

This clone has more than one count but fewer than ten. This specimen includes other DNA sequences encoding the same CDR3. The chain carries TRBV30 and TRBJ1-1, with 7 nucleotides matching TRBD1. Per germline, CDR1 GTSNPN and CDR2 SVGIG (reference sequence). The CDR3 length is 13 residues. The ends lost 1 base at V and 1 base at J; junction bases unmatched: 0. Here the CDR3 reads CAWSGDRNTEAFF. In DNA form, the CDR3 reads TGTGCCTGGAGTGGGGACAGGAACACTGAAGCTTTCTTT.

A single count supports this clone. The chain is built from TRBV6-6 and TRBJ2-7; D call uncertain. V gave up 2 bases and J gave up 7 bases, with 12 bases separating them. This CDR3 contains 13 residues. Germline V gives CDR1 MNHNY, CDR2 SVGAGI (reference sequence). DNA of the CDR3: TGTGCCAGCAGTTACGGACCGGCTTGGGAGCAGTACTTC. The encoded protein is CASSYGPAWEQYF.

The V and J genes are TRBV5-1 and TRBJ2-1; D not resolved. V was clipped by 0 bases and J by 8 bases, with 12 bases between them. The CDR3 sequence is 14 residues long. CDR1 is SGHRS and CDR2 is YFSETQ in the germline V gene. As DNA, the CDR3 is TGCGCCAGCAGCTTGGAGAACTACCTGGATGAGCAGTTCTTC. Translated, it gives CASSLENYLDEQFF.